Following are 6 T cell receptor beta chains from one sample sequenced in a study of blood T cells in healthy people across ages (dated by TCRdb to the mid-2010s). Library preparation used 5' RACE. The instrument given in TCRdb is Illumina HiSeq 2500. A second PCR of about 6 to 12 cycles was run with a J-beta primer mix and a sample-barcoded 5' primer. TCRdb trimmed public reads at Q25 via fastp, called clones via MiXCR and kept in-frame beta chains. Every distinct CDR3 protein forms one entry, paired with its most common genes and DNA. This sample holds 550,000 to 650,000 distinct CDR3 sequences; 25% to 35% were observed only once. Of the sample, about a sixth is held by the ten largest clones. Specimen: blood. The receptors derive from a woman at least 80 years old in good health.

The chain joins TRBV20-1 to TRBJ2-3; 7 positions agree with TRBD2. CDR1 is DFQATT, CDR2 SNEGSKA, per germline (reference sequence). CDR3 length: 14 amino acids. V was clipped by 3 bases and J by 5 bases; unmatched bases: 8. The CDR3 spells CSASTAGALDTQYF. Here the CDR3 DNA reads TGCAGTGCTAGTACGGCGGGAGCCCTAGATACGCAGTATTTT.

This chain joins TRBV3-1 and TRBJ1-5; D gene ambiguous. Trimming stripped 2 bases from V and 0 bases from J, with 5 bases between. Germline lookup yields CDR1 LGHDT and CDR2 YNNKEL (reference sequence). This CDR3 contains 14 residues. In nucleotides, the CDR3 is TGTGCCAGCAGCCAACGACATAGCAATCAGCCCCAGCATTTT. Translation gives CASSQRHSNQPQHF.

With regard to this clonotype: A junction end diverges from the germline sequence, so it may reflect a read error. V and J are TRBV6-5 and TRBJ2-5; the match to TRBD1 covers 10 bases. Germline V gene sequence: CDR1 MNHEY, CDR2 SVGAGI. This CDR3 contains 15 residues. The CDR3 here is CASSYSTGGQETQDF. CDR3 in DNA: TGTGCCAGCAGTTACTCGACAGGGGGCCAAGAGACCCAGGACTTC.

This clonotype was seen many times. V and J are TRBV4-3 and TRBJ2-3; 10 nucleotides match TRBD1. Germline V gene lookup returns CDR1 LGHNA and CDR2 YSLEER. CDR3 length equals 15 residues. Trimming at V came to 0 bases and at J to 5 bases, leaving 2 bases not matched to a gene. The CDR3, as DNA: TGCGCCAGCAGCCAAGAAGGACAGGGGGTAGATACGCAGTATTTT. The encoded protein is CASSQEGQGVDTQYF.

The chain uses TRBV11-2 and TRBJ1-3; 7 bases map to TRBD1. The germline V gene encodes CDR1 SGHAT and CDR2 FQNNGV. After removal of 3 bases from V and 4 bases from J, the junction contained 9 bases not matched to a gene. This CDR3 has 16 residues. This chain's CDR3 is CASSFRGMGTGNTIYF. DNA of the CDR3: TGTGCCAGCAGCTTCAGGGGGATGGGAACCGGAAACACCATATATTTT. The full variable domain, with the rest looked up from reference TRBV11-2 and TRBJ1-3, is EAGVAQSPRYKIIEKRQSVAFWCNPISGHATLYWYQQILGQGPKLLIQFQNNGVVDDSQLPKDRFSAERLKGVDSTLKIQPAKLEDSAVYLCASSFRGMGTGNTIYFGEGSWLTVV.

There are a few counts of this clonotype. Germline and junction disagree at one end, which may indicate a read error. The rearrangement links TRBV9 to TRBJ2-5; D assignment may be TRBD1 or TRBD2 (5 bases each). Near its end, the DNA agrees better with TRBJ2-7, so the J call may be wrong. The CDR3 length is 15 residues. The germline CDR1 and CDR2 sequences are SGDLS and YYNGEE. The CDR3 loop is CAGSVAPGSGYEQYF. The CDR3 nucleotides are TGTGCCGGCAGCGTAGCTCCAGGGAGTGGATACGAGCAGTACTTC.